Listed below are T cell receptor beta chains from one sample, sequenced in a study of shared clonotypes between healthy human individuals. Some clones are missing from TCRdb's copy, which holds only in-frame ones; the method was immunoSEQ multiplex PCR. The sample records millions of clones, 85% to 95% being singletons. Material: naive CD4+ T cells sorted from blood. Receptors were obtained from a man younger than 35 in good health. Each CDR3 is given with its conserved first and last residue. Each record gives: J gene, D gene, V gene, clone size, CDR3 protein, CDR3 DNA. D genes are given only for firm matches. The listing skips clone size in some rows; elsewhere it reads once, few, many or a size class.

j_call: TRBJ1-5; d_call: TRBD1; v_call: TRBV7-9; clone_size: NA; cdr3_aa: CASSSTTGGKPQHF; cdr3_nt: TGTGCCAGCAGCTCTACGACAGGGGGAAAGCCCCAGCATTTT
j_call: TRBJ2-1; d_call: TRBD2; v_call: TRBV10-1; clone_size: NA; cdr3_aa: CASSESKREGLNEQFF; cdr3_nt: TGCGCCAGCAGTGAGTCGAAGCGGGAGGGCCTAAATGAGCAGTTCTTC
j_call: TRBJ2-1; d_call: NA; v_call: TRBV5-4; clone_size: NA; cdr3_aa: CASSPTTGVINNEQFF; cdr3_nt: TGTGCCAGCAGCCCCACAACGGGGGTCATTAACAATGAGCAGTTCTTC
j_call: TRBJ2-1; d_call: NA; v_call: TRBV5-1; clone_size: NA; cdr3_aa: CASSLGTGSNEQFF; cdr3_nt: TGCGCCAGCAGCTTGGGAACAGGGTCCAATGAGCAGTTCTTC
j_call: TRBJ1-5; d_call: NA; v_call: TRBV28; clone_size: NA; cdr3_aa: CASSLAYSNQPQHF; cdr3_nt: TGTGCCAGCAGTTTAGCTTATAGCAATCAGCCCCAGCATTTT
j_call: TRBJ2-3; d_call: NA; v_call: TRBV29-1; clone_size: NA; cdr3_aa: CSVEIGTDTQYF; cdr3_nt: TGCAGCGTTGAGATCGGGACAGATACGCAGTATTTT
j_call: TRBJ1-4; d_call: NA; v_call: TRBV28; clone_size: NA; cdr3_aa: CASSSIGSTNEKLFF; cdr3_nt: TGTGCCAGCAGTTCTATCGGCTCAACTAATGAAAAACTGTTTTTT
j_call: TRBJ1-6; d_call: NA; v_call: TRBV30; clone_size: NA; cdr3_aa: CAWSQLYNSPLHF; cdr3_nt: TGTGCCTGGAGCCAGCTCTATAATTCACCCCTCCACTTT
j_call: TRBJ1-1; d_call: NA; v_call: TRBV2; clone_size: NA; cdr3_aa: CASSGPGRNTEAFF; cdr3_nt: TGTGCCAGCAGTGGACCGGGACGGAACACTGAAGCTTTCTTT
j_call: TRBJ1-6; d_call: NA; v_call: TRBV9; clone_size: NA; cdr3_aa: CASSALPDNSPLHF; cdr3_nt: TGTGCCAGCAGCGCCCTTCCGGATAATTCACCCCTCCACTTT
j_call: TRBJ1-2; d_call: NA; v_call: TRBV5-7; clone_size: NA; cdr3_aa: CASSSLDYDNYGYTF; cdr3_nt: TGTGCCAGCAGCTCCCTCGATTACGATAACTATGGCTACACCTTC
j_call: TRBJ2-3; d_call: TRBD2; v_call: TRBV7-3; clone_size: NA; cdr3_aa: CASSPRLAETDTQYF; cdr3_nt: TGTGCCAGCAGCCCCCGACTAGCGGAAACAGATACGCAGTATTTT
j_call: TRBJ1-5; d_call: NA; v_call: TRBV30; clone_size: NA; cdr3_aa: CAWSKRMEQPQHF; cdr3_nt: TGTGCCTGGAGTAAGAGGATGGAACAGCCCCAGCATTTT
j_call: TRBJ2-4; d_call: NA; v_call: TRBV21-1; clone_size: NA; cdr3_aa: CASSKARQVTKNIQYF; cdr3_nt: TGTGCCAGCAGCAAAGCGCGGCAGGTAACCAAAAACATTCAGTACTTC
j_call: TRBJ1-4; d_call: TRBD1; v_call: TRBV6-5; clone_size: NA; cdr3_aa: CASSPTGTGNEKLFF; cdr3_nt: TGTGCCAGCAGTCCTACCGGGACAGGGAATGAAAAACTGTTTTTT
j_call: TRBJ2-2; d_call: NA; v_call: TRBV7-7; clone_size: NA; cdr3_aa: CASSLPGHCTGELFF; cdr3_nt: TGTGCTAGCAGCTTACCGGGACATTGCACCGGGGAGCTGTTTTTT
j_call: TRBJ1-2; d_call: NA; v_call: TRBV30; clone_size: NA; cdr3_aa: CAWSAIRGGYTF; cdr3_nt: TGTGCCTGGAGTGCCATCCGGGGCGGCTACACCTTC
j_call: TRBJ2-5; d_call: TRBD2; v_call: TRBV28; clone_size: NA; cdr3_aa: CASSFWGGRETQYF; cdr3_nt: TGTGCCAGCAGTTTCTGGGGGGGTCGAGAGACCCAGTACTTC
j_call: TRBJ2-5; d_call: NA; v_call: TRBV6-5; clone_size: NA; cdr3_aa: CASSYRLFQETQYF; cdr3_nt: TGTGCCAGCAGTTACCGACTATTCCAAGAGACCCAGTACTTC
j_call: TRBJ1-3; d_call: NA; v_call: TRBV23-1; clone_size: NA; cdr3_aa: CASTLGGHGRDSGNTIYF; cdr3_nt: TGCGCCAGCACCCTGGGAGGGCATGGGCGTGACTCTGGAAACACCATATATTTT
j_call: TRBJ2-7; d_call: NA; v_call: TRBV30; clone_size: NA; cdr3_aa: CAWNRGSGYEQYF; cdr3_nt: TGTGCCTGGAACCGGGGTTCGGGCTACGAGCAGTACTTC
j_call: TRBJ2-7; d_call: NA; v_call: TRBV7-9; clone_size: NA; cdr3_aa: CASSAESAGQYF; cdr3_nt: TGTGCCAGCAGCGCGGAGTCGGCCGGGCAGTACTTC
j_call: TRBJ1-3; d_call: NA; v_call: TRBV7-8; clone_size: once; cdr3_aa: CASSLAGLRSGNTIYF; cdr3_nt: TGTGCCAGCAGCTTAGCGGGACTTCGCTCTGGAAACACCATATATTTT
j_call: TRBJ2-2; d_call: TRBD1; v_call: TRBV18; clone_size: NA; cdr3_aa: CASSPRNRGTNTGELFF; cdr3_nt: TGTGCCAGCTCACCAAGGAACAGGGGTACGAACACCGGGGAGCTGTTTTTT
j_call: TRBJ1-5; d_call: NA; v_call: TRBV28; clone_size: NA; cdr3_aa: CASSPGALGNQPQHF; cdr3_nt: TGTGCCAGCAGTCCCGGGGCTTTAGGCAATCAGCCCCAGCATTTT
j_call: TRBJ1-3; d_call: NA; v_call: TRBV9; clone_size: NA; cdr3_aa: CASSVGGASGNTIYF; cdr3_nt: TGTGCCAGCAGCGTAGGGGGGGCCTCTGGAAACACCATATATTTT
j_call: TRBJ2-1; d_call: TRBD2; v_call: TRBV30; clone_size: NA; cdr3_aa: CAWVNSGLAGVGNNEQFF; cdr3_nt: TGTGCCTGGGTGAATTCGGGACTAGCGGGAGTCGGCAACAATGAGCAGTTCTTC
j_call: TRBJ2-7; d_call: TRBD1; v_call: TRBV5-6; clone_size: NA; cdr3_aa: CASSYRDRVKWQYF; cdr3_nt: TGTGCCAGCAGCTATAGGGACAGGGTTAAGTGGCAGTACTTC
j_call: TRBJ2-2; d_call: NA; v_call: TRBV4-1; clone_size: NA; cdr3_aa: CASSQDGVSNTGELFF; cdr3_nt: TGCGCCAGCAGCCAAGATGGTGTTTCGAACACCGGGGAGCTGTTTTTT
j_call: TRBJ1-5; d_call: NA; v_call: TRBV4-1; clone_size: NA; cdr3_aa: CASSQGGGRDDQPQHF; cdr3_nt: TGCGCCAGCAGCCAAGGAGGAGGCAGGGACGATCAGCCCCAGCATTTT
j_call: TRBJ1-4; d_call: NA; v_call: TRBV4-1; clone_size: once; cdr3_aa: CASSQDTGKEKLFF; cdr3_nt: TGCGCCAGCAGCCAAGATACCGGGAAGGAAAAACTGTTTTTT
j_call: TRBJ1-5; d_call: NA; v_call: TRBV6-6; clone_size: NA; cdr3_aa: CASSHTETGSNQPQHF; cdr3_nt: TGTGCCAGCAGCCATACGGAGACGGGTAGCAATCAGCCCCAGCATTTT
j_call: TRBJ1-2; d_call: NA; v_call: TRBV5-1; clone_size: NA; cdr3_aa: CASSLGDRYGYTF; cdr3_nt: TGCGCCAGCAGCTTGGGGGACCGCTATGGCTACACCTTC
j_call: TRBJ2-5; d_call: NA; v_call: TRBV6-6; clone_size: NA; cdr3_aa: CASSYPERETQYF; cdr3_nt: TGTGCCAGCAGTTACCCCGAGAGGGAGACCCAGTACTTC
j_call: TRBJ1-3; d_call: NA; v_call: TRBV30; clone_size: NA; cdr3_aa: CACSSGGISSGNTIYF; cdr3_nt: TGTGCCTGCTCCTCGGGGGGGATTAGCTCTGGAAACACCATATATTTT
j_call: TRBJ1-1; d_call: NA; v_call: TRBV15; clone_size: NA; cdr3_aa: CATSRVRETAMNTEAFF; cdr3_nt: TGTGCCACCAGCAGAGTAAGGGAGACAGCCATGAACACTGAAGCTTTCTTT
j_call: TRBJ2-7; d_call: TRBD1; v_call: TRBV2; clone_size: NA; cdr3_aa: CASRGTGGAIYEQYF; cdr3_nt: TGTGCCAGCAGGGGGACAGGGGGCGCGATCTACGAGCAGTACTTC
j_call: TRBJ1-4; d_call: TRBD1; v_call: TRBV25-1; clone_size: many; cdr3_aa: CASSDPRGNEKLFF; cdr3_nt: TGTGCCAGCAGTGACCCCAGGGGGAATGAAAAACTGTTTTTT
j_call: TRBJ2-7; d_call: NA; v_call: TRBV27; clone_size: NA; cdr3_aa: CASSRSGSYEQYF; cdr3_nt: TGTGCCAGCAGCCGCAGTGGCTCCTACGAGCAGTACTTC
j_call: TRBJ2-1; d_call: TRBD2; v_call: TRBV14; clone_size: NA; cdr3_aa: CASSLAGGNFNEQFF; cdr3_nt: TGTGCCAGCAGTCTAGCGGGAGGGAACTTCAATGAGCAGTTCTTC
j_call: TRBJ1-4; d_call: NA; v_call: TRBV2; clone_size: NA; cdr3_aa: CASSGGWGNEKLFF; cdr3_nt: TGTGCCAGCAGTGGAGGTTGGGGGAATGAAAAACTGTTTTTT
j_call: TRBJ2-1; d_call: TRBD2; v_call: TRBV5-1; clone_size: NA; cdr3_aa: CASSLLAGVNEQFF; cdr3_nt: TGCGCCAGCAGCTTGCTAGCGGGGGTGAATGAGCAGTTCTTC
j_call: TRBJ1-4; d_call: TRBD1; v_call: TRBV6-5; clone_size: NA; cdr3_aa: CASSSGTGLEKLFF; cdr3_nt: TGTGCCAGCAGCTCCGGGACAGGGCTTGAAAAACTGTTTTTT
j_call: TRBJ2-2; d_call: TRBD1; v_call: TRBV28; clone_size: NA; cdr3_aa: CASSPGTGVTGELFF; cdr3_nt: TGTGCCAGCAGTCCAGGGACAGGGGTCACCGGGGAGCTGTTTTTT
j_call: TRBJ1-2; d_call: NA; v_call: TRBV15; clone_size: NA; cdr3_aa: CATSREPGYGYTF; cdr3_nt: TGTGCCACCAGCAGAGAACCGGGCTATGGCTACACCTTC
j_call: TRBJ1-6; d_call: NA; v_call: TRBV7-9; clone_size: NA; cdr3_aa: CASSGNAGLLGSPLHF; cdr3_nt: TGTGCCAGCAGCGGGAATGCGGGTTTATTAGGTTCACCCCTCCACTTT
j_call: TRBJ2-1; d_call: TRBD2; v_call: TRBV6-4; clone_size: NA; cdr3_aa: CASSGGGLAEEEQFF; cdr3_nt: TGTGCCAGCAGTGGAGGGGGACTAGCCGAGGAGGAGCAGTTCTTC
j_call: TRBJ2-7; d_call: NA; v_call: TRBV5-4; clone_size: NA; cdr3_aa: CASSFDRSSYEQYF; cdr3_nt: TGTGCCAGCAGCTTCGACCGGAGCTCCTACGAGCAGTACTTC
j_call: TRBJ2-3; d_call: TRBD2; v_call: TRBV2; clone_size: NA; cdr3_aa: CASSLAGGRDTQYF; cdr3_nt: TGTGCCAGCAGCCTAGCGGGGGGCAGAGATACGCAGTATTTT
j_call: TRBJ1-2; d_call: NA; v_call: TRBV5-1; clone_size: once; cdr3_aa: CASSLVGAGYTF; cdr3_nt: TGCGCCAGCAGCTTGGTAGGGGCTGGCTACACCTTC
j_call: TRBJ1-4; d_call: NA; v_call: TRBV18; clone_size: NA; cdr3_aa: CASSPSHLNEKLFF; cdr3_nt: TGTGCCAGCTCACCGTCGCACCTTAATGAAAAACTGTTTTTT
j_call: TRBJ2-5; d_call: NA; v_call: TRBV9; clone_size: once; cdr3_aa: CASSPTGDSPQRETQYF; cdr3_nt: TGTGCCAGCAGCCCTACAGGGGACTCGCCCCAACGGGAGACCCAGTACTTC
j_call: TRBJ1-2; d_call: NA; v_call: TRBV11-2; clone_size: once; cdr3_aa: CASSLGSAGFESYTF; cdr3_nt: TGTGCCAGCAGCTTAGGCTCGGCAGGGTTTGAGAGCTACACCTTC
j_call: TRBJ1-2; d_call: NA; v_call: TRBV4-3; clone_size: NA; cdr3_aa: CASSHEWDRNYGYTF; cdr3_nt: TGCGCCAGCAGCCACGAATGGGACCGAAACTATGGCTACACCTTC
j_call: TRBJ1-1; d_call: NA; v_call: TRBV15; clone_size: NA; cdr3_aa: CATSRGPPGPAFF; cdr3_nt: TGTGCCACCAGCAGAGGACCACCGGGACCGGCTTTCTTT
j_call: TRBJ1-2; d_call: NA; v_call: TRBV6-5; clone_size: NA; cdr3_aa: CASSYSQRTGYTF; cdr3_nt: TGTGCCAGCAGTTACAGCCAACGGACTGGCTACACCTTC
j_call: TRBJ2-7; d_call: TRBD1; v_call: TRBV5-1; clone_size: NA; cdr3_aa: CASSPGTDTYEQYF; cdr3_nt: TGCGCCAGCAGCCCCGGGACAGATACATACGAGCAGTACTTC
j_call: TRBJ1-2; d_call: TRBD1; v_call: TRBV5-1; clone_size: NA; cdr3_aa: CASSLRTDRNDGYTF; cdr3_nt: TGCGCCAGCAGCTTGAGGACGGACAGGAACGATGGCTACACCTTC
j_call: TRBJ1-1; d_call: TRBD1; v_call: TRBV7-2; clone_size: NA; cdr3_aa: CASSIAGGVGTEAFF; cdr3_nt: TGTGCCAGCAGCATAGCAGGGGGGGTTGGCACTGAAGCTTTCTTT
j_call: TRBJ2-1; d_call: TRBD1; v_call: TRBV10-2; clone_size: NA; cdr3_aa: CASTQLKDRANNEQFF; cdr3_nt: TGCGCCAGCACCCAGCTAAAGGACAGGGCAAACAATGAGCAGTTCTTC